The 30 T cell receptor beta chains listed next were all sequenced from one sample in a study of shared clonotypes between healthy human individuals. The protocol was immunoSEQ multiplex PCR, while the TCRdb copy is restricted to in-frame clones and leaves out a portion. The data hold roughly 300,000 clones, with 70% to 75% observed a single time. Sequencing was performed on memory CD4+ T cells sorted from blood. Indicated subset: CD45RA-negative fraction. The source of these receptors is a man in his thirties or forties in good health.

The V and J genes are TRBV27 and TRBJ2-2; D may be TRBD1 (6 bases). This CDR3 contains 14 residues. Per the germline V gene, CDR1 is MNHEY and CDR2 is SMNVEV (reference sequence). Trimming removed 4 bases from V and 5 bases from J, with 11 bases in between. The CDR3 DNA reads TGTGCCAGCAGTTCCACACAGGGAACCGGGGAGCTGTTTTTT. Translating it yields CASSSTQGTGELFF.

This clone has a single count. This chain uses TRBV18 with TRBJ2-7; perhaps TRBD2 as D (5 bases). CDR3 length: 12 amino acids. Trimming removed 6 bases at V and 9 bases at J, with 15 bases between. Germline V gene lookup returns CDR1 KGHSH and CDR2 LQKENI. In nucleotides, the CDR3 is TGTGCCAGCTCCCCGGACTCTAAGGCGCAGTACTTC. This sequence encodes CASSPDSKAQYF.

The rearrangement joins TRBV30 to TRBJ2-1; unclear D gene. V dropped 4 bases and J dropped 3 bases, with 13 bases sitting between them. Germline CDR1 reads GTSNPN; CDR2 reads SVGIG (reference sequence). The CDR3 length is 14 residues. The CDR3 is CAWNVGRNYNEQFF. For the CDR3, the DNA is TGTGCCTGGAACGTCGGCCGAAACTACAATGAGCAGTTCTTC.

The V gene is TRBV11-1, the J gene TRBJ1-5; D is uncertain. Germline V CDR1 and CDR2: SGHAT, FQDESV (reference sequence). Trimming cost V 1 base and J 1 base, with 8 bases left between them. The CDR3 contains 15 residues. The DNA for the CDR3 is TGTGCCAGCAGCTTAGACGGTATGAGCAATCAGCCCCAGCATTTT. The encoded protein is CASSLDGMSNQPQHF.

The chain joins TRBV6-5 to TRBJ2-1, with D unresolved. The CDR3 sequence is 11 residues long. Germline CDR1 is MNHEY and CDR2 is SVGAGI. The V end lost 6 bases, the J end lost 11 bases, and 11 bases lay between the germline ends. This chain's CDR3 is CASSSTDQQFF. The CDR3 bases are TGTGCCAGCAGCTCCACAGATCAGCAGTTCTTC.

V and J are TRBV6-1 and TRBJ1-5; D is unclear. Looked up from germline, CDR1 is MNHNS and CDR2 is SASEGT. The CDR3 covers 14 residues. The V and J ends lost 6 bases and 3 bases respectively, with 12 bases between them. CDR3 sequence: CASRADIPNQPQHF. CDR3 nucleotides: TGTGCCAGCAGGGCCGACATCCCCAATCAGCCCCAGCATTTT.

The chain links TRBV5-4 to TRBJ1-1, with 9 bases that match TRBD1. The ends lost 5 bases at V and 4 bases at J; junction bases unmatched: 9. The germline V gene has CDR1 SGHNT and CDR2 YYREEE (reference sequence). The CDR3 has 15 amino acids. CDR3 residues: CASRPRQGVVTEAFF. The CDR3 nucleotides read TGTGCCAGCAGGCCCCGACAGGGGGTGGTCACTGAAGCTTTCTTT.

Only a few counts were recorded for this clone. The chain is built from TRBV2 and TRBJ1-6; tentatively, D is TRBD1 (6 bases). This CDR3 is built from 15 residues. V was cut by 5 bases and J by 6 bases, with 14 bases left in between. Germline CDR1 reads SNHLY; CDR2 reads FYNNEI. CDR3: CASSLQGTVNSPLHF. CDR3 in DNA: TGTGCCAGCAGTTTACAGGGCACGGTTAATTCACCCCTCCACTTT.

About this clone itself: This sample includes further DNA sequences coding for the same CDR3. This chain joins TRBV18 and TRBJ1-5; 7 bases are a match to TRBD1. Unmatched junction bases numbered 7, after V lost 0 bases and J lost 2 bases. CDR1 and CDR2 (germline): KGHSH, LQKENI. This CDR3 comprises 17 residues. In nucleotides, the CDR3 is TGTGCCAGCTCACCACCAGGGGGCCATGGGGGCAATCAGCCCCAGCATTTT. Translating it yields CASSPPGGHGGNQPQHF.

The genes are TRBV28 and TRBJ1-2; D call uncertain. CDR1 MDHEN and CDR2 SYDVKM come from the germline V gene. The CDR3 covers 13 residues. The V end was cut by 2 bases, the J end by 8 bases, with 12 bases between. This CDR3 is CASSLKLGRGYTF. The DNA for the CDR3 is TGTGCCAGCAGTTTAAAACTAGGCCGCGGCTACACCTTC.

This clone was seen just once. The V and J genes are TRBV18 and TRBJ2-3; D possibly uses TRBD1 or TRBD2 (5 bases each). V dropped 8 bases and J dropped 2 bases, with 17 bases sitting between them. Per germline, CDR1 KGHSH and CDR2 LQKENI. This CDR3 spans 15 amino acids. This chain's CDR3 is CASAWGSGHTDTQYF. DNA of the CDR3: TGTGCCAGCGCCTGGGGGTCAGGTCACACAGATACGCAGTATTTT.

The rearrangement links TRBV21-1 to TRBJ2-7; the listed D gene, TRBD2, was not tested against the DNA. TRBV21-1 is a pseudogene segment. The CDR3 runs to 18 residues. The CDR3 DNA sequence: TGTGCCAGCAGCAAATTCGGGCTAGCGGGAGCTGGGATCTACGAGCAGTACTTC. It specifies CASSKFGLAGAGIYEQYF.

The rearrangement uses TRBV5-1 and TRBJ2-2, with 14 positions matching TRBD2. Germline V gene data show CDR1 as SGHRS and CDR2 as YFSETQ. With 4 bases clipped from V and 4 bases from J, the junction kept 6 bases outside the gene matches. This CDR3 has 17 amino acids. CDR3 amino acids: CASSVGLAGGGTGELFF. The CDR3 nucleotides read TGCGCCAGCAGCGTAGGACTAGCGGGAGGAGGCACCGGGGAGCTGTTTTTT.

This chain uses TRBV28 with TRBJ2-7, with TRBD1 matching over 8 bases. Losses at the gene ends were 6 bases for V and 2 bases for J; bases not matched to a gene: 6. The CDR3 length is 14 residues. CDR1 is MDHEN and CDR2 is SYDVKM in the germline V gene. The CDR3 coding sequence is TGTGCCAGCAGACAGGGGGAGTCCCCCTACGAGCAGTACTTC. The encoded protein is CASRQGESPYEQYF.

The chain has TRBV15 and TRBJ2-7; perhaps TRBD2 as D (5 bases). Germline CDR1 and CDR2: LNHNV and YYDKDF (reference sequence). This CDR3 is 16 amino acids long. V lost 6 bases, J lost 4 bases, and 22 bases lay in between. The CDR3 sequence: CATSIGVGAQPYEQYF. In DNA, the CDR3 is TGTGCCACCAGTATCGGGGTAGGCGCACAGCCGTACGAGCAGTACTTC.

The V gene is TRBV5-1, the J gene TRBJ2-1, with 7 bases aligning to TRBD2. Germline V gene sequence: CDR1 SGHRS, CDR2 YFSETQ. The CDR3 spans 15 residues. V was pared by 7 bases and J by 4 bases, with 11 bases of the junction left unmatched. CDR3 sequence: CASQYAGAGYNEQFF. The CDR3 DNA sequence: TGCGCCAGCCAGTACGCGGGAGCGGGTTACAATGAGCAGTTCTTC.

With respect to this clone: The identical CDR3 is also encoded by other nucleotide sequences in the sample. V and J are TRBV28 and TRBJ2-7; no reliable D call. V was clipped by 3 bases and J by 3 bases, with 3 bases between them. Germline CDR1 and CDR2: MDHEN and SYDVKM. The CDR3 covers 11 residues. CDR3: CASSFNYEQYF. The CDR3 bases are TGTGCCAGCAGTTTCAACTACGAGCAGTACTTC.

This chain uses TRBV14 with TRBJ2-3; 7 bases agree with TRBD1. The CDR3 sequence is 15 residues long. Germline V gene sequence: CDR1 SGHDN, CDR2 FVKESK. V was clipped by 4 bases and J by 2 bases; unmatched bases: 6. The CDR3: CASSPRDRITDTQYF. The CDR3 DNA is TGTGCCAGCAGCCCCCGGGACAGAATCACAGATACGCAGTATTTT.

The chain links TRBV5-6 to TRBJ2-7; D is perhaps TRBD1 or TRBD2 (5 bases each). Germline loops: CDR1 SGHDT, CDR2 YYEEEE. Trimming pared 5 bases from V and 4 bases from J, leaving 13 bases between. The CDR3 is 13 residues long. The CDR3 nucleotides read TGTGCCAGCAGTCGCGGGCAGGGTTACGAGCAGTACTTC. Its translation: CASSRGQGYEQYF. Variable domain in full (rest from reference TRBV5-6 and TRBJ2-7): DAGVTQSPTHLIKTRGQQVTLRCSPKSGHDTVSWYQQALGQGPQFIFQYYEEEERQRGNFPDRFSGHQFPNYSSELNVNALLLGDSALYLCASSRGQGYEQYFGPGTRLTVT.

As for this clone: A much larger clone lies a single base off, so this may be a read error. The chain combines TRBV29-1 with TRBJ2-1; 7 bases are a match to TRBD2. The V gene's germline CDR1 is SQVTM and CDR2 ANQGSEA. The V and J ends lost 8 bases and 5 bases, in that order; junction bases with no gene match: 15. The CDR3 length is 15 residues. DNA of the CDR3: TGCAGCCTGAGAGGCGGGAGTCGGTCCCACAATGAGCAGTTCTTC. It codes for CSLRGGSRSHNEQFF.

The V and J genes are TRBV27 and TRBJ2-5, with D uncertain. V was shortened by 5 bases and J by 3 bases, with 16 bases between the two germline ends. Germline lookup yields CDR1 MNHEY and CDR2 SMNVEV (reference sequence). This CDR3 comprises 15 residues. This CDR3 is CASSPRLTSKETQYF. CDR3 in DNA: TGTGCCAGCAGTCCACGCCTTACAAGTAAAGAGACCCAGTACTTC.

This chain connects TRBV19 to TRBJ2-7; 7 positions agree with TRBD1. This CDR3 has 15 amino acids. The J segment lost 2 bases and the V segment lost 5 bases, leaving 9 bases of the junction unmatched. Germline CDR1 and CDR2: LNHDA and SQIVND (reference sequence). CDR3 in DNA: TGTGCCAGTAGTGGGGCGACAGGGCATCCCTACGAGCAGTACTTC. It encodes CASSGATGHPYEQYF.

The CDR3 nucleotides are TGTGCCAGCAGCTTAGTACGGCTTAGCTCTGGGGCCAACGTCCTGACTTTC. Its translation is CASSLVRLSSGANVLTF. The chain has TRBV5-5 and TRBJ2-6, with no clear D. There are 17 residues in the CDR3. V lost 2 bases and J 0 bases, leaving 12 bases between the germline ends. Per the germline V gene, CDR1 is SGHKS and CDR2 is YYEKEE (reference sequence).

The V call is TRBV25-1, the J call TRBJ2-4; D possibly matches TRBD1 or TRBD2 (5 bases each). This CDR3 has 14 amino acids. CDR1 is MGHDK, CDR2 SYGVNS, per germline. Trimming removed 3 bases at V and 7 bases at J, with 13 bases between. CDR3 coding DNA: TGTGCCAGCAGTGATAGGGGAGAGGGGAACATTCAGTACTTC. This encodes CASSDRGEGNIQYF.

The gene calls are TRBV18 and TRBJ2-1; 10 nucleotides match TRBD2. The trim removed 5 bases at V and 5 bases at J, leaving 9 bases unmatched. Germline V gene lookup returns CDR1 KGHSH and CDR2 LQKENI. The CDR3 extends over 16 amino acids. The chain's CDR3 is CASSAQAGGIDNEQFF. The CDR3 region has the DNA TGTGCCAGCTCAGCTCAAGCGGGAGGGATCGACAATGAGCAGTTCTTC.

This rearrangement joins TRBV5-6 to TRBJ1-5, with 8 bases lining up with TRBD1. Germline CDR1 and CDR2: SGHDT and YYEEEE. The CDR3 spans 16 residues. With 3 bases clipped from V and 3 bases from J, the junction kept 8 bases outside the gene matches. DNA of the CDR3: TGTGCCAGCAGCTACCGGACAGGGTATGCCAATCAGCCCCAGCATTTT. Amino acids: CASSYRTGYANQPQHF.

This clone was observed a handful of times. V usage is TRBV28 and J usage is TRBJ1-2; D unresolved. The germline V gene has CDR1 MDHEN and CDR2 SYDVKM. This CDR3 has 13 amino acids. V dropped 3 bases and J dropped 8 bases, with 13 bases sitting between them. CDR3 sequence reads: CASSLLAGGGYTF. The DNA for the CDR3 is TGTGCCAGCAGTTTGCTGGCGGGTGGCGGCTACACCTTC.

The J gene is TRBJ2-1, the V gene TRBV6-1, with D unclear. CDR1 is MNHNS, CDR2 SASEGT, per germline. The CDR3 length is 13 residues. V was pared by 7 bases and J by 8 bases, with 15 bases between. CDR3 in DNA: TGTGCCAGCACCGTGACTGGCCTTCATGAGCAGTTCTTC. Its translation is CASTVTGLHEQFF.

V and J are TRBV15 and TRBJ1-5; D perhaps matches TRBD1 (6 bases). CDR1 and CDR2 from the germline V gene are LNHNV and YYDKDF (reference sequence). V gave up 0 bases and J gave up 5 bases, with 14 bases separating them. The CDR3 covers 16 residues. CDR3 region: CATSREAGVGDQPQHF. Written as DNA, the CDR3 is TGTGCCACCAGCAGAGAGGCAGGGGTTGGGGATCAGCCCCAGCATTTT.

This chain uses TRBV6-1 with TRBJ2-3; 8 bases fit TRBD1. The length of the CDR3 is 14 residues. CDR1 is MNHNS, CDR2 SASEGT, per germline. The ends lost 4 bases at V and 5 bases at J; junction bases unmatched: 5. The DNA for the CDR3 is TGTGCCAGCAGTGTGGGGGGACAGGAAGATACGCAGTATTTT. Translated: CASSVGGQEDTQYF.